This TCR beta chain comes out of a study of T-cell reconstitution after alpha-beta-depleted transplantation in children. Ten or more counts support this clonotype. Library preparation (for TCRbeta) was performed with unique molecular identifiers. TCRdb independently ran MiXCR on the PCR reads; one entry per CDR3 protein. The data show 170,000 or so distinct CDR3 sequences, about 6.4% seen once. CDR3 length: 15 residues. After removal of 6 bases from V and 1 base from J, the junction contained 7 bases not matched to a gene. Germline V gene data show CDR1 as KGHDR and CDR2 as SFDVKD. The clonotype was recovered from a human donor who donated a stem cell graft to a child with Wiskott-Aldrich syndrome. Sample: PBMCs from the stem cell graft donor, taken from the stem cell graft. The chain uses TRBV24-1 and TRBJ1-1; 7 nucleotides line up with TRBD1. The CDR3 DNA is TGTGCCACCAGTTCTGCCGGGACAGCGAACACTGAAGCTTTCTTT. Protein: CATSSAGTANTEAFF.